This T cell receptor beta chain was captured by sequencing in a study of siplizumab effects on memory and regulatory T cells. Findings and limits, study-wide: Naive T cells seemed more diverse than memory cells; they also seemed major alloresponse contributors. Significant reduction of alloreactive sequences traceable to unstimulated CD4+ memory cells was observed with siplizumab.

Germline loops: CDR1 KGHSH, CDR2 LQKENI. This CDR3 is 16 amino acids long. The V end was cut by 6 bases, the J end by 8 bases, with 25 bases between. Using immunoSEQ multiplex PCR, the repertoire was profiled, and TCRdb retains in-frame clones only, with some absent. The sample yields around 120,000 clones, around 94% seen once. The count of this clone is one. Its antigen is still unknown. This sequence originates from a human donor in good health. The rearrangement uses TRBV18 and TRBJ1-2; D possibly corresponds to TRBD1 (5 bases). Sequencing was done on a sample of non-Treg CD4+ T cells sorted from blood. The CDR3 protein is CASSRSDGTGSSGYTF. In DNA form, the CDR3 reads TGTGCCAGCTCGCGAAGTGACGGGACCGGATCAAGCGGCTACACCTTC.